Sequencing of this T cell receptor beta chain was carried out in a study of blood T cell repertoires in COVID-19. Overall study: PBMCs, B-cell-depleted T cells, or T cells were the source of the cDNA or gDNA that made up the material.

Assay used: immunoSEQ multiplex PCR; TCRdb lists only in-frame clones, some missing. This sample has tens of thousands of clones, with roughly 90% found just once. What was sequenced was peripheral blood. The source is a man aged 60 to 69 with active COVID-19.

The CDR3 is CASSIRTSGTSDTQYF. The CDR3 region has the DNA TGCGCCAGCAGTATACGGACTAGCGGGACTTCAGATACGCAGTATTTT. The V and J genes are TRBV10-1 and TRBJ2-3; 12 bases match TRBD2. The ends lost 5 bases at V and 4 bases at J; junction bases unmatched: 7. Germline values: CDR1 WNHNN, CDR2 SYGVQD (reference sequence). This CDR3 has 16 amino acids.